The T cell receptor beta chain under discussion was sequenced for a study of blood T cell repertoires in COVID-19. Study details: Some COVID-19 samples were acute and others convalescent; all came from the United States, Italy and Spain.

Method: immunoSEQ multiplex PCR; TCRdb's copy keeps in-frame clones and lacks some. In the table there are about 360,000 clones, 88% of which are singletons. Germline CDR1 reads KGHDR; CDR2 reads SFDVKD. The V gene end was trimmed by 2 bases and the J gene end by 5 bases; junction bases not matched to a gene: 7. CDR3 length equals 16 residues. The sequencing sample was made of PBMCs or T cells enriched from blood (not recorded which). The rearrangement joins TRBV24-1 to TRBJ1-5; TRBD1 matches at 8 bases. The receptor was isolated from a woman in her thirties or forties with acute COVID-19. The CDR3 sequence: CATSDSDRGWDQPQHF. The CDR3, as DNA: TGTGCCACCAGTGATTCAGACAGGGGATGGGATCAGCCCCAGCATTTT.